The 28 T cell receptor beta chains presented below share a single source sample, sequenced in a study of vaccination and CD4 T cells after COVID-19. Via MiXCR, TCRdb re-called the PCR reads, giving one row per CDR3 protein. The sample has over 20,000 distinct CDR3 sequences; around three fifths are singletons. The sequencing used CD4+ T cells from blood, collected before SARS-CoV-2 vaccination. The receptor source for this set is a human donor who had recovered from COVID-19.

This clonotype was observed a handful of times. The rearrangement joins TRBV21-1 to TRBJ2-4. TRBV21-1 is a documented pseudogene. This CDR3 comprises 15 residues. DNA for the CDR3: TGTGCCAGCAGCAAAGAACAGCTAGCCAAAAACATTCAGTACTTC. It encodes CASSKEQLAKNIQYF.

The gene calls are TRBV20-1 and TRBJ2-7, with 7 positions matching TRBD1. The CDR3 runs 13 residues. The junction had 7 bases not matched to a gene; V was cut back by 4 bases and J by 4 bases. Per the germline V gene, CDR1 is DFQATT and CDR2 is SNEGSKA (reference sequence). The DNA for the CDR3 is TGCAGTGCTACTGGGACAGTGGTATACGAGCAGTACTTC. Protein: CSATGTVVYEQYF.

The rearrangement uses TRBV15 and TRBJ1-4, with TRBD1 matching over 7 bases. The CDR3 spans 15 residues. V shed 5 bases, J shed 3 bases, and the junction held 6 bases outside the gene matches. The germline CDR1 and CDR2 sequences are LNHNV and YYDKDF (reference sequence). CDR3 amino acids: CATSVDRVANEKLFF. CDR3 DNA sequence: TGTGCCACCAGCGTAGACAGGGTTGCTAATGAAAAACTGTTTTTT.

This rearrangement joins TRBV20-1 to TRBJ2-3, with 12 bases matching TRBD2. V trimming: 5 bases; J trimming: 4 bases; junction bases outside the gene matches: 7. The CDR3 has 15 residues. Germline assignment: CDR1 DFQATT and CDR2 SNEGSKA (reference sequence). CDR3 DNA sequence: TGCAGTGCTGTAATACTAGCGGGAGGATCAGATACGCAGTATTTT. Protein product: CSAVILAGGSDTQYF.

This chain links TRBV19 with TRBJ2-5, with 8 bases matching TRBD1. Germline lookup yields CDR1 LNHDA and CDR2 SQIVND (reference sequence). The CDR3 runs to 14 residues. With V trimmed by 9 bases and J by 7 bases, 13 bases remained unmatched. As DNA, the CDR3 is TGTGCCAGACCCGGGACAGGCGCAAGGGGGACCCAGTACTTC. This translates into CARPGTGARGTQYF.

The rearrangement links TRBV20-1 to TRBJ2-3; TRBD2 might be the D (6 bases). This CDR3 spans 15 amino acids. V was trimmed by 6 bases and J by 0 bases, leaving 16 bases between them. Germline CDR1 and CDR2: DFQATT and SNEGSKA (reference sequence). CDR3 residues: CSAGSGGPSTDTQYF. CDR3 DNA: TGCAGTGCCGGTAGCGGAGGTCCAAGCACAGATACGCAGTATTTT.

The J gene is TRBJ2-7, the V gene TRBV10-2; 11 bases align to TRBD1. The CDR3 spans 14 residues. Unmatched junction bases numbered 4, after V lost 6 bases and J lost 3 bases. Germline loops: CDR1 WSHSY, CDR2 SAAADI. In DNA form, the CDR3 reads TGCGCCAGCAGCGGGACAGGGGGGAGCTACGAGCAGTACTTC. Its protein is CASSGTGGSYEQYF.

A few counts support this clonotype. The V and J genes are TRBV20-1 and TRBJ1-5, with 8 bases identical to TRBD1. The CDR3 contains 15 residues. V lost 5 bases and J lost 7; bases outside the gene matches: 13. Per the germline V gene, CDR1 is DFQATT and CDR2 is SNEGSKA (reference sequence). CDR3: CSALTQGAGGQPQHF. DNA of the CDR3: TGCAGTGCTTTAACTCAGGGGGCTGGTGGACAGCCCCAGCATTTT.

The J gene is TRBJ2-1, the V gene TRBV24-1; 10 bases agree with TRBD2. The CDR3 runs to 18 residues. V was pared by 3 bases and J by 0 bases, with 7 bases of the junction left unmatched. Germline V gene data show CDR1 as KGHDR and CDR2 as SFDVKD. CDR3 DNA: TGTGCCACCAGTGATGCCACGGGACTAGCGAGCTCCTACAATGAGCAGTTCTTC. It codes for CATSDATGLASSYNEQFF.

The chain combines TRBV20-1 with TRBJ2-1; no reliable D call. This CDR3 has 14 residues. Trimming cost V 0 bases and J 6 bases, with 12 bases left between them. The germline V gene encodes CDR1 DFQATT and CDR2 SNEGSKA (reference sequence). The CDR3 is CSARDFWSSNEQFF. The CDR3 DNA follows: TGCAGTGCTAGAGATTTTTGGAGTAGCAATGAGCAGTTCTTC.

CDR3 protein: CASSEQGLAGGRGGELFF. The CDR3 region has the DNA TGTGCCAGCAGCGAGCAGGGACTAGCGGGAGGGCGGGGCGGGGAGCTGTTTTTT. The chain couples TRBV7-2 to TRBJ2-2; 16 positions agree with TRBD2. From germline, CDR1 is SGHTA and CDR2 FQGNSA. The ends lost 5 bases at V and 7 bases at J; junction bases unmatched: 10. The CDR3 has 18 residues.

This chain joins TRBV7-8 and TRBJ1-2; possibly TRBD1 for D (6 bases). The CDR3 is 13 residues long. CDR1 is SGHVS, CDR2 FQNEAQ, per germline. V was trimmed by 5 bases and J by 6 bases, leaving 13 bases between them. CDR3 region: CASSPGGGDGYTF. The CDR3 DNA is TGTGCCAGCAGCCCCGGGGGGGGCGATGGCTACACCTTC.

This clonotype occurred a few times. The chain combines TRBV7-8 with TRBJ1-2, with D perhaps TRBD1 (6 bases). Germline CDR1 SGHVS, CDR2 FQNEAQ. The CDR3 is 13 residues long. V was trimmed by 8 bases and J by 6 bases, leaving 16 bases between them. CDR3 nucleotides: TGTGCCAGCCAAACACAGGGTACCGATGGCTACACCTTC. Residues: CASQTQGTDGYTF. Full variable domain (missing parts from reference TRBV7-8 and TRBJ1-2): GAGVSQSPRYKVAKRGQDVALRCDPISGHVSLFWYQQALGQGPEFLTYFQNEAQLDKSGLPSDRFFAERPEGSVSTLKIQRTQQEDSAVYLCASQTQGTDGYTFGSGTRLTVV.

The chain joins TRBV6-1 to TRBJ2-7; possible D gene TRBD1, 6 bases. V was clipped by 7 bases and J by 1 base, with 14 bases between them. The germline CDR1 and CDR2 sequences are MNHNS and SASEGT. The length of the CDR3 is 14 residues. The CDR3 sequence is CASIDRRYSYEQYF. The CDR3 DNA follows: TGTGCCAGCATCGACAGGCGATATTCCTACGAGCAGTACTTC.

The rearrangement joins TRBV10-3 to TRBJ2-7, with 9 bases that match TRBD1. With V trimmed by 3 bases and J by 3 bases, 6 bases remained unmatched. CDR1 ENHRY and CDR2 SYGVKD come from the germline V gene. This CDR3 region has 15 residues. The CDR3 DNA reads TGTGCCATCAGTGAAAATGGACAGGGGATCTACGAGCAGTACTTC. It encodes CAISENGQGIYEQYF.

The V gene is TRBV19, the J gene TRBJ1-6, with 8 nucleotides matching TRBD1. The V segment lost 4 bases and the J segment 10 bases; nucleotides outside the gene matches: 6. Germline V gene sequence: CDR1 LNHDA, CDR2 SQIVND (reference sequence). This CDR3 spans 14 amino acids. CDR3 nucleotide sequence: TGTGCCAGTAGTACGGACAGGGCGGGATCACCCCTCCACTTT. This translates into CASSTDRAGSPLHF. The variable domain in full, with the rest retrieved from reference TRBV19 and TRBJ1-6, is DGGITQSPKYLFRKEGQNVTLSCEQNLNHDAMYWYRQDPGQGLRLIYYSQIVNDFQKGDIAEGYSVSREKKESFPLTVTSAQKNPTAFYLCASSTDRAGSPLHFGNGTRLTVT.

The chain is built from TRBV18 and TRBJ1-3; D is perhaps TRBD1 (5 bases). The germline V and J ends were trimmed by 3 bases and 0 bases, with 12 bases remaining between them. The germline V gene has CDR1 KGHSH and CDR2 LQKENI. This CDR3 comprises 16 residues. CDR3 sequence: CASSPGLPGSGNTIYF. CDR3 in DNA: TGTGCCAGCTCACCGGGACTCCCTGGCTCTGGAAACACCATATATTTT.

This chain connects TRBV6-2 or TRBV6-3 to TRBJ2-5; 12 bases line up with TRBD2. J was trimmed by 5 bases and V by 6 bases; bases with no gene match: 7. This CDR3 contains 15 residues. The germline V gene has CDR1 MNHEY and CDR2 SVGEGT. In nucleotides, the CDR3 is TGTGCCAGCAGACGCGCCGGGACTAGCGGGGAGACCCAGTACTTC. It translates to CASRRAGTSGETQYF.

This sequence joins TRBV6-1 and TRBJ1-5; no clear D gene. The CDR3 loop spans 13 amino acids. CDR1 and CDR2 from the germline V gene are MNHNS and SASEGT. V was cut by 0 bases and J by 2 bases, with 2 bases left in between. DNA for the CDR3: TGTGCCAGCAGTGAAGCAGGCAATCAGCCCCAGCATTTT. The encoded protein is CASSEAGNQPQHF.

The genes are TRBV20-1 and TRBJ2-1; D is perhaps TRBD1 or TRBD2 (5 bases each). Trimming shortened V by 3 bases and J by 6 bases, and 15 bases separated the two germline ends. Germline CDR1 reads DFQATT; CDR2 reads SNEGSKA (reference sequence). This CDR3 has 14 amino acids. The CDR3 bases are TGCAGTGCTAGCCGGGACCGAACCATCAATGAGCAGTTCTTC. It codes for CSASRDRTINEQFF.

This sequence joins TRBV30 and TRBJ2-3, with TRBD2 matching 13 bases. CDR1 is GTSNPN and CDR2 is SVGIG in the germline V gene (reference sequence). This CDR3 has 15 amino acids. V dropped 4 bases and J dropped 2; count of bases not matched to a gene: 3. DNA of the CDR3: TGTGCCTGGACCGGGACTAGCGGGAACACAGATACGCAGTATTTT. Translating it yields CAWTGTSGNTDTQYF.

This clonotype occurred a few times. The chain uses TRBV20-1 and TRBJ1-1; D is possibly TRBD1 (5 bases). This CDR3 spans 13 amino acids. From germline, CDR1 is DFQATT and CDR2 SNEGSKA (reference sequence). V lost 1 base to trimming and J lost 0 bases, with 6 bases between them. For the CDR3, the DNA is TGCAGTGCTAGAGTGACAGTGAACACTGAAGCTTTCTTT. This gives the protein CSARVTVNTEAFF.

This clonotype was seen a single time. The gene calls are TRBV4-1 and TRBJ2-1; 8 bases align to TRBD2. The CDR3 has 18 residues. The ends lost 0 bases at V and 4 bases at J; junction bases unmatched: 11. CDR1 and CDR2 from the germline V gene are MGHRA and YSYEKL. The CDR3 region is CASSQELRSGVGYNEQFF. The CDR3 region has the DNA TGCGCCAGCAGCCAAGAGTTGCGTAGCGGGGTGGGTTACAATGAGCAGTTCTTC.

This rearrangement joins TRBV20-1 to TRBJ2-5; 7 nucleotides line up with TRBD2. With V trimmed by 1 base and J by 3 bases, 8 bases remained unmatched. CDR3 size: 15 residues. Germline V gives CDR1 DFQATT, CDR2 SNEGSKA (reference sequence). CDR3 sequence: CSARGPAGFEETQYF. The CDR3 DNA sequence: TGCAGTGCTAGAGGTCCAGCGGGATTTGAAGAGACCCAGTACTTC.

This clonotype has only a few counts. V usage is TRBV19 and J usage is TRBJ1-1, with 8 bases identical to TRBD1. CDR3 length: 14 residues. J was trimmed by 1 base and V by 8 bases; bases with no gene match: 6. The germline CDR1 and CDR2 sequences are LNHDA and SQIVND (reference sequence). CDR3 loop: CASSEDRENTEAFF. The CDR3 DNA reads as TGTGCCAGTTCCGAGGACAGGGAGAACACTGAAGCTTTCTTT.

The DNA for the CDR3 is TGCGCCAGCAGCCCGACCATGAGCACAGATACGCAGTATTTT. This gives the protein CASSPTMSTDTQYF. V is TRBV4-1 and J is TRBJ2-3, with unresolved D. CDR1 and CDR2 (germline): MGHRA, YSYEKL. The V and J ends lost 4 bases and 0 bases respectively, with 8 bases between them. The CDR3 is made up of 14 amino acids.

This CDR3 reads CSARSLAVYNEQFF. CDR3 nucleotide sequence: TGCAGTGCTAGATCACTAGCGGTCTACAATGAGCAGTTCTTC. This chain uses TRBV20-1 with TRBJ2-1, with 8 bases lining up with TRBD2. Trimming cost V 2 bases and J 3 bases; bases outside gene matches: 3. This CDR3 contains 14 residues. CDR1 DFQATT and CDR2 SNEGSKA come from the germline V gene (reference sequence).

The V and J genes are TRBV27 and TRBJ1-5; weak D call: TRBD1 (5 bases). The CDR3 is 16 residues long. Trimming took off 9 bases at V and 7 bases at J, with 25 bases between the two ends. Germline CDR1 MNHEY, CDR2 SMNVEV (reference sequence). CDR3 amino acids: CASSPWGSGDRQPQHF. CDR3 DNA: TGTGCCAGTAGTCCTTGGGGGAGCGGGGATCGGCAGCCCCAGCATTTT.